The 21 T cell receptor beta chains given below trace back to one sample, sequenced in a study of T cells in Graves' hyperthyroidism and ophthalmopathy. TCR beta CDR3 regions were amplified from RNA transcripts. HTBI primers were the set used in a first-round RT-PCR of the TCR CDR3. TCRdb used MiXCR to reprocess the multiplex PCR reads, holding one entry per CDR3 protein. This table holds 730,000 or so distinct CDR3 sequences, roughly 20% found once. Sequenced input: blood. The receptor set was obtained from a woman in her forties or fifties with Graves' hyperthyroidism that later progressed to Graves' ophthalmopathy.

This clonotype was seen just once. The rearrangement links TRBV5-5 to TRBJ2-2; TRBD2 aligns across 9 bases. Germline V gene sequence: CDR1 SGHKS, CDR2 YYEKEE (reference sequence). Losses at the gene ends were 5 bases for V and 1 base for J; bases not matched to a gene: 3. The CDR3 length is 15 residues. The CDR3 region has the DNA TGTGCCAGCAGGCAAGCGGGGGGGAACACCGGGGAGCTGTTTTTT. Protein product: CASRQAGGNTGELFF.

This clonotype was found many times. V is TRBV2 and J is TRBJ1-5; D call uncertain. The V end lost 8 bases, the J end lost 0 bases, and 17 bases lay between the germline ends. The CDR3 length is 16 residues. Germline V gene sequence: CDR1 SNHLY, CDR2 FYNNEI. In nucleotides, the CDR3 is TGTGCCAGCTCTCAACCGGGCCAATATAGCAATCAGCCCCAGCATTTT. Translating it yields CASSQPGQYSNQPQHF.

In this sample, this clonotype turned up many times. The chain combines TRBV12-3 or TRBV12-4 with TRBJ1-1, with D possibly matching TRBD1 (5 bases). This CDR3 has 15 residues. Trimming removed 5 bases from V and 11 bases from J, with 24 bases in between. DNA of the CDR3: TGTGCCAGCAGTCCCCGGGGATCCGACAGCCCTGGGGCTTTCTTT. This encodes CASSPRGSDSPGAFF.

In its sample, this clonotype was seen many times. The chain employs TRBV3-1 and TRBJ1-4, with 7 bases matching TRBD1. Germline lookup yields CDR1 LGHDT and CDR2 YNNKEL (reference sequence). The CDR3 is made up of 15 amino acids. Germline trimming cut 2 bases from V and 6 bases from J; bases unmatched to any gene: 6. Here the CDR3 reads CASSQLQGRDEKLFF. As DNA, the CDR3 is TGTGCCAGCAGCCAACTACAGGGGCGGGATGAAAAACTGTTTTTT.

The J gene is TRBJ1-4, the V gene TRBV20-1; no clear D gene. The CDR3 contains 15 residues. Between the trimmed V and J ends, which lost 0 bases and 0 bases, there was a span of 8 bases. CDR1 DFQATT and CDR2 SNEGSKA come from the germline V gene (reference sequence). CDR3 in amino acids: CSARDLSATNEKLFF. DNA of the CDR3: TGCAGTGCTAGAGATCTTAGTGCAACTAATGAAAAACTGTTTTTT.

The CDR3 region has the DNA TGTGCCTGGATGCCACAGGGGGATTATGAAAAACTGTTTTTT. This encodes CAWMPQGDYEKLFF. This chain joins TRBV30 and TRBJ1-4; 8 bases match TRBD1. From germline, CDR1 is GTSNPN and CDR2 SVGIG (reference sequence). V dropped 4 bases and J dropped 6; count of bases not matched to a gene: 7. The CDR3 runs to 14 residues.

V gene TRBV29-1 combines with J gene TRBJ2-3, with 7 bases identical to TRBD2. CDR1 is SQVTM, CDR2 ANQGSEA, per germline. J gave up 1 base and V 4 bases, and 2 bases lay outside the gene matches. The length of the CDR3 is 13 residues. The CDR3, as DNA: TGCAGCGTTGGGGCGGGGGGCACAGATACGCAGTATTTT. This gives the protein CSVGAGGTDTQYF.

V gene TRBV12-3 or TRBV12-4 combines with J gene TRBJ2-5, with 13 bases matching TRBD2. The CDR3 sequence is 16 residues long. V was pared by 4 bases and J by 4 bases, with 6 bases of the junction left unmatched. The CDR3 is CASSSRLAGGVETQYF. DNA for the CDR3: TGTGCCAGCAGTTCCAGACTAGCGGGGGGTGTAGAGACCCAGTACTTC.

The J gene is TRBJ2-3, the V gene TRBV9; perhaps D is TRBD1 or TRBD2 (6 bases each). Trimming pared 0 bases from V and 1 base from J, leaving 9 bases between. The V gene's germline CDR1 is SGDLS and CDR2 YYNGEE. The CDR3 has 15 amino acids. In DNA form, the CDR3 reads TGTGCCAGCAGCGTAGAGAGGGGGGGCACAGATACGCAGTATTTT. This translates into CASSVERGGTDTQYF.

Regarding this clonotype: A much larger clone lies a single base off, so this may be a read error. The CDR3 region has the DNA TGCGCCAGCAGCGGCCAGACAGTGAACACTGAAGCTTTCTTT. As protein: CASSGQTVNTEAFF. The chain carries TRBV5-1 and TRBJ1-1, with a tentative D call TRBD1 (5 bases). The CDR3 spans 14 residues. The V gene's germline CDR1 is SGHRS and CDR2 YFSETQ. V lost 4 bases and J lost 0, with 10 bases in between. Full variable domain (remainder filled in from reference TRBV5-1 and TRBJ1-1): KAGVTQTPRYLIKTRGQQVTLSCSPISGHRSVSWYQQTPGQGLQFLFEYFSETQRNKGNFPGRFSGRQFSNSRSEMNVSTLELGDSALYLCASSGQTVNTEAFFGQGTRLTVV.

Many counts were recorded for this clonotype. This chain uses TRBV11-2 with TRBJ2-1; 9 positions match TRBD2. The germline gives CDR1 SGHAT, CDR2 FQNNGV. J was trimmed by 6 bases and V by 1 base; bases with no gene match: 10. The CDR3 runs to 17 residues. CDR3 region: CASSLVLAGPHSNEQFF. The CDR3 coding sequence is TGTGCCAGCAGCTTAGTCCTAGCGGGGCCTCACAGCAATGAGCAGTTCTTC.

This clonotype was detected a few times. V usage is TRBV11-3 and J usage is TRBJ2-1, with 12 nucleotides matching TRBD2. Per germline, CDR1 SGHNT and CDR2 YENEEA. V was pared by 5 bases and J by 6 bases, with 5 bases of the junction left unmatched. This CDR3 is 15 amino acids long. The DNA for the CDR3 is TGTGCCAGCAGCAAGGGACTAGCGGGTTCCAATGAGCAGTTCTTC. This encodes CASSKGLAGSNEQFF.

The genes are TRBV7-9 and TRBJ1-6, with TRBD1 matching 7 bases. Germline-derived CDR1 and CDR2 are SEHNR and FQNEAQ (reference sequence). The CDR3 runs to 15 residues. J was trimmed by 6 bases and V by 3 bases; bases with no gene match: 5. Here the CDR3 DNA reads TGTGCCAGCAGCTTGAACAGGGGTACTAATTCACCCCTCCACTTT. Its protein product is CASSLNRGTNSPLHF. Together with reference TRBV7-9 and TRBJ1-6, the CDR3 gives the full variable domain: DTGVSQNPRHKITKRGQNVTFRCDPISEHNRLYWYRQTLGQGPEFLTYFQNEAQLEKSRLLSDRFSAERPKGSFSTLEIQRTEQGDSAMYLCASSLNRGTNSPLHFGNGTRLTVT.

Ten or more counts support this clonotype. The chain uses TRBV20-1 and TRBJ2-3; the match to TRBD2 covers 15 bases. In germline, CDR1 is DFQATT, CDR2 SNEGSKA (reference sequence). This CDR3 is 15 amino acids long. Losses at the gene ends were 6 bases for V and 3 bases for J; bases not matched to a gene: 4. CDR3 in amino acids: CSAGLAGGYTDTQYF. CDR3 in DNA: TGCAGTGCCGGACTAGCGGGGGGGTATACAGATACGCAGTATTTT.

There are many counts of this clonotype. This chain uses TRBV5-1 with TRBJ1-1; 9 bases agree with TRBD1. CDR1 is SGHRS and CDR2 is YFSETQ in the germline V gene. The CDR3 runs to 16 residues. V trimming: 2 bases; J trimming: 1 base; junction bases outside the gene matches: 6. The chain's CDR3 is CASSLTWTGENTEAFF. CDR3 nucleotide sequence: TGCGCCAGCAGCTTAACATGGACAGGGGAGAACACTGAAGCTTTCTTT.

This clonotype was detected only a few times. The CDR3 coding sequence is TGCGCCAGCAGCTCCCGCTCGAGTCCGGGACAGGCTTCCGAGCAGTACTTC. This codes for CASSSRSSPGQASEQYF. The rearrangement links TRBV5-1 to TRBJ2-7; 8 bases agree with TRBD1. CDR3 length equals 17 residues. CDR1 is SGHRS, CDR2 YFSETQ, per germline. V lost 3 bases, J lost 6 bases, and 17 bases stayed unmatched.

This sequence joins TRBV5-6 and TRBJ2-7; D is perhaps TRBD1 (5 bases). This CDR3 has 14 residues. Germline CDR1 reads SGHDT; CDR2 reads YYEEEE. With 0 bases removed from V and 5 bases from J, the gap between germline ends came to 12 bases. The CDR3 is CASSLGAGLDEQYF. The DNA of the CDR3 is TGTGCCAGCAGCTTGGGAGCAGGGCTCGACGAGCAGTACTTC.

This clonotype was seen many times. V usage is TRBV2 and J usage is TRBJ2-2; D not resolved. The CDR3 has 15 residues. Per germline, CDR1 SNHLY and CDR2 FYNNEI. V lost 3 bases to trimming and J lost 0 bases, with 8 bases between them. The CDR3 DNA sequence: TGTGCCAGCAGTGAGAGTAAATCGAACACCGGGGAGCTGTTTTTT. This gives the protein CASSESKSNTGELFF.

This clonotype turned up a few times. The J gene is TRBJ1-1, the V gene TRBV5-1, with a tentative D call TRBD1 (5 bases). This CDR3 spans 16 amino acids. V lost 0 bases and J lost 3, with 15 bases in between. Germline V CDR1 and CDR2: SGHRS, YFSETQ. CDR3 protein: CASSLGVGGGYTEAFF. The CDR3 DNA reads as TGCGCCAGCAGCTTGGGAGTCGGTGGGGGGTACACTGAAGCTTTCTTT.

Worth noting for this clonotype: Being one base from a much bigger clone, this may be a read error. The chain links TRBV12-5 to TRBJ1-1, with 7 bases matching TRBD1. This CDR3 comprises 16 residues. J was trimmed by 0 bases and V by 7 bases; bases with no gene match: 11. CDR1 is LGHNT and CDR2 is FRNRAP in the germline V gene. As DNA, the CDR3 is TGTGCTAGTGATTCCCCGAGCAGGGGGATGAACACTGAAGCTTTCTTT. Translating it yields CASDSPSRGMNTEAFF.

This clonotype was counted many times. CDR3 sequence reads: CASSRPGASNTGELFF. CDR3 sequence (DNA): TGTGCCAGCAGCCGCCCCGGGGCCAGCAACACCGGGGAGCTGTTTTTT. The rearrangement links TRBV11-2 to TRBJ2-2; perhaps D is TRBD1 or TRBD2 (5 bases each). The CDR3 contains 16 residues. Germline CDR1 and CDR2: SGHAT and FQNNGV. Between the trimmed V and J ends, which lost 5 bases and 2 bases, there was a span of 15 bases.